These 21 T cell receptor beta chains were sequenced from one sample in a study of shared clonotypes between healthy human individuals (TCRdb year 2020). Library preparation employed the immunoSEQ multiplex PCR assay. The table comes from immuneACCESS by way of TCRdb, which keeps in-frame sequences with V and J called. Part of the clones is missing from these tables; in studies checked, under half for an unresolved V gene and the rest for unknown reasons. The sample contains roughly 2.5 million clones, 90% to 95% of them found a single time. Around 0.14% of the sample rests with the top ten. The sequenced sample consisted of naive CD4+ T cells sorted from blood. The cell subset or site label of this sample denotes: CD45RA+ positively selected. Source of these receptors: a man younger than 30 in good health.

The chain links TRBV18 to TRBJ1-5; D call uncertain. Germline CDR1 KGHSH, CDR2 LQKENI. The CDR3 runs to 13 residues. Trimming removed 5 bases from V and 3 bases from J, with 8 bases in between. The CDR3 reads CASSENFNQPQHF. DNA of the CDR3: TGTGCCAGCTCAGAGAACTTCAATCAGCCCCAGCATTTT. Drawing the rest from reference TRBV18 and TRBJ1-5, the complete variable domain is NAGVMQNPRHLVRRRGQEARLRCSPMKGHSHVYWYRQLPEEGLKFMVYLQKENIIDESGMPKERFSAEFPKEGPSILRIQQVVRGDSAAYFCASSENFNQPQHFGDGTRLSIL.

The chain uses TRBV7-2 and TRBJ2-1; 11 bases line up with TRBD2. The CDR3 loop spans 15 amino acids. V gave up 3 bases and J gave up 7 bases; unmatched junction bases: 5. In germline, CDR1 is SGHTA, CDR2 FQGNSA. The CDR3 spells CASSFLAGGRNEQFF. The CDR3, as DNA: TGTGCCAGCAGCTTTCTAGCGGGAGGTCGGAATGAGCAGTTCTTC. The entire variable domain, with the rest obtained from reference TRBV7-2 and TRBJ2-1, is as follows: GAGVSQSPSNKVTEKGKDVELRCDPISGHTALYWYRQSLGQGLEFLIYFQGNSAPDKSGLPSDRFSAERTGGSVSTLTIQRTQQEDSAVYLCASSFLAGGRNEQFFGPGTRLTVL.

This clone has just a few counts. V is TRBV2 and J is TRBJ1-6, with TRBD1 matching over 8 bases. Losses at the gene ends were 6 bases for V and 7 bases for J; bases not matched to a gene: 5. CDR3 size: 14 residues. Germline V CDR1 and CDR2: SNHLY, FYNNEI. CDR3 region: CASSADRANSPLHF. The CDR3 nucleotides are TGTGCCAGCAGCGCGGACAGGGCGAATTCACCCCTCCACTTT.

CDR3 in amino acids: CASSSWSGGVYGYTF. The CDR3 coding sequence is TGTGCCAGTAGCTCGTGGTCCGGGGGCGTCTATGGCTACACCTTC. The chain couples TRBV19 to TRBJ1-2; D might be TRBD1 (6 bases). Trimming shortened V by 6 bases and J by 4 bases, and 18 bases separated the two germline ends. In germline, CDR1 is LNHDA, CDR2 SQIVND (reference sequence). The CDR3 totals 15 residues. Filled out from reference TRBV19 and TRBJ1-2, the complete variable domain reads DGGITQSPKYLFRKEGQNVTLSCEQNLNHDAMYWYRQDPGQGLRLIYYSQIVNDFQKGDIAEGYSVSREKKESFPLTVTSAQKNPTAFYLCASSSWSGGVYGYTFGSGTRLTVV.

V gene TRBV7-9 combines with J gene TRBJ1-2; a weak D match, TRBD1 (6 bases). The CDR3 is made up of 17 amino acids. Germline CDR1 is SEHNR and CDR2 is FQNEAQ (reference sequence). Trimming took off 3 bases at V and 6 bases at J, with 23 bases between the two ends. CDR3 in amino acids: CASSFHLPRPGHNGYTF. DNA of the CDR3: TGTGCCAGCAGCTTTCACCTCCCCCGTCCGGGACATAATGGCTACACCTTC.

The chain is built from TRBV6-5 and TRBJ2-2; weak D call: TRBD2 (6 bases). The CDR3 runs 15 residues. Between the trimmed V and J ends, which lost 6 bases and 3 bases, there was a span of 14 bases. The germline gives CDR1 MNHEY, CDR2 SVGAGI. The CDR3 DNA reads as TGTGCCAGCAGACGCACTAGCAGGGACACCGGGGAGCTGTTTTTT. It encodes CASRRTSRDTGELFF.

V and J are TRBV11-2 and TRBJ2-2; D call uncertain. Germline V gene data show CDR1 as SGHAT and CDR2 as FQNNGV. The CDR3 extends over 14 amino acids. V was clipped by 1 base and J by 6 bases, with 9 bases between them. The CDR3 loop is CASSLAVMSGELFF. The CDR3 bases are TGTGCCAGCAGCTTAGCGGTAATGTCCGGGGAGCTGTTTTTT.

CDR3 residues: CASSLEGARTEAFF. The CDR3 nucleotides are TGTGCCAGCAGTTTGGAGGGGGCGCGTACTGAAGCTTTCTTT. V and J are TRBV28 and TRBJ1-1, with 7 bases identical to TRBD1. With V trimmed by 3 bases and J by 5 bases, 6 bases remained unmatched. CDR3 size: 14 residues. The germline V gene has CDR1 MDHEN and CDR2 SYDVKM.

The V call is TRBV5-6, the J call TRBJ2-1, with D possibly matching TRBD2 (5 bases). V was shortened by 0 bases and J by 0 bases, with 13 bases between the two germline ends. In germline, CDR1 is SGHDT, CDR2 YYEEEE. This CDR3 is built from 17 residues. The CDR3 DNA follows: TGTGCCAGCAGCTTGGGCCTTAGCGCCAGCTCCTACAATGAGCAGTTCTTC. Its protein is CASSLGLSASSYNEQFF.

This chain links TRBV5-1 with TRBJ1-2; TRBD1 aligns across 11 bases. V shed 4 bases, J shed 2 bases, and the junction held 4 bases outside the gene matches. CDR3 size: 15 residues. CDR1 SGHRS and CDR2 YFSETQ come from the germline V gene. CDR3 nucleotide sequence: TGCGCCAGCAGCACGGGGACAGGGGGAAACTATGGCTACACCTTC. This codes for CASSTGTGGNYGYTF. Supplemented by reference TRBV5-1 and TRBJ1-2, the full variable domain reads KAGVTQTPRYLIKTRGQQVTLSCSPISGHRSVSWYQQTPGQGLQFLFEYFSETQRNKGNFPGRFSGRQFSNSRSEMNVSTLELGDSALYLCASSTGTGGNYGYTFGSGTRLTVV.

This chain connects TRBV5-8 to TRBJ1-1; D remains ambiguous. The germline CDR1 and CDR2 sequences are SGHTS and YDEGEE. The CDR3 is 13 amino acids. Deletions cut 0 bases from V and 5 bases from J, with 8 bases between. CDR3 residues: CASSLARRTEAFF. The CDR3 DNA reads TGTGCCAGCAGCTTGGCAAGGAGGACTGAAGCTTTCTTT.

V is TRBV7-9 and J is TRBJ2-2, with 11 bases aligning to TRBD2. The J segment lost 6 bases and the V segment lost 4 bases, leaving 4 bases of the junction unmatched. The CDR3 totals 15 residues. Germline assignment: CDR1 SEHNR and CDR2 FQNEAQ (reference sequence). CDR3 nucleotide sequence: TGTGCCAGCAGCTCAGGACTAGCGGGCGCCGGGGAGCTGTTTTTT. It codes for CASSSGLAGAGELFF.

The genes are TRBV9 and TRBJ2-1; 10 bases are shared with TRBD2. The CDR3 contains 15 residues. CDR1 and CDR2 from the germline V gene are SGDLS and YYNGEE. J was trimmed by 7 bases and V by 6 bases; bases with no gene match: 10. The CDR3 loop is CASNSEREGPNEQFF. The CDR3 region has the DNA TGTGCCAGCAACTCCGAGCGGGAGGGTCCGAATGAGCAGTTCTTC.

This rearrangement joins TRBV6-5 to TRBJ1-2; perhaps TRBD1 as D (5 bases). V was shortened by 7 bases and J by 8 bases, with 20 bases between the two germline ends. The CDR3 extends over 14 amino acids. CDR1 is MNHEY and CDR2 is SVGAGI in the germline V gene. CDR3 nucleotides: TGTGCCAGCACGCGGGGGAGCGGTATTCGGGGCTACACCTTC. Protein product: CASTRGSGIRGYTF.

The CDR3 protein is CASSDRTGNTGELFF. The CDR3 DNA reads TGTGCCAGCAGTGACCGGACGGGGAACACCGGGGAGCTGTTTTTT. The rearrangement joins TRBV6-1 to TRBJ2-2, with D hard to call. Germline V gives CDR1 MNHNS, CDR2 SASEGT. CDR3 length: 15 amino acids. V was cut by 3 bases and J by 1 base, with 9 bases left in between.

Regarding this clone: Distinct nucleotide sequences in the sample also encode this CDR3. V is TRBV30 and J is TRBJ2-1; D is possibly TRBD2 (6 bases). The germline V gene has CDR1 GTSNPN and CDR2 SVGIG (reference sequence). This CDR3 is built from 12 residues. V dropped 5 bases and J dropped 6 bases, with 11 bases sitting between them. Written as DNA, the CDR3 is TGTGCCTGGTCAGGTAGCGGCAATGAGCAGTTCTTC. Its translation: CAWSGSGNEQFF.

This chain joins TRBV6-5 and TRBJ1-5; D not resolved. The CDR3 covers 14 residues. The germline V gene encodes CDR1 MNHEY and CDR2 SVGAGI. V dropped 9 bases and J dropped 9 bases, with 21 bases sitting between them. In nucleotides, the CDR3 is TGTGCCAGTTCTGGAGGAGGGCGGGATTGGCCCCAGCATTTT. It translates to CASSGGGRDWPQHF.

The chain has TRBV5-1 and TRBJ2-7; 8 bases fit TRBD2. The V gene end was trimmed by 0 bases and the J gene end by 6 bases; junction bases not matched to a gene: 5. The CDR3 covers 14 residues. Germline V CDR1 and CDR2: SGHRS, YFSETQ. The CDR3 DNA reads TGCGCCAGCAGCTTGGGCGGGGGGAGCGGCGAGCAGTACTTC. Translating gives CASSLGGGSGEQYF.

The chain employs TRBV14 and TRBJ2-3; possible D gene TRBD2, 7 bases. Trimming stripped 2 bases from V and 4 bases from J, with 10 bases between. The CDR3 loop spans 14 amino acids. Germline V lookup: CDR1 SGHDN, CDR2 FVKESK. In nucleotides, the CDR3 is TGTGCCAGCAGCCAACGGGGGGCTGCAGATACGCAGTATTTT. Translated, it gives CASSQRGAADTQYF.

Note on this clone: Distinct nucleotide sequences in the sample also encode this CDR3. The chain recombines TRBV6-5 with TRBJ2-7; no clear D. V was clipped by 2 bases and J by 1 base, with 6 bases between them. The CDR3 runs to 13 residues. Per germline, CDR1 MNHEY and CDR2 SVGAGI. The CDR3 DNA sequence: TGTGCCAGCAGTTACAAGTCTTCCTACGAGCAGTACTTC. It encodes CASSYKSSYEQYF.

The rearrangement links TRBV18 to TRBJ2-3; possibly TRBD1 for D (5 bases). The CDR3 extends over 16 amino acids. CDR1 and CDR2 from the germline V gene are KGHSH and LQKENI. The V end lost 0 bases, the J end lost 1 base, and 11 bases lay between the germline ends. The CDR3: CASSPPAGSRTDTQYF. The CDR3 nucleotides are TGTGCCAGCTCACCACCCGCAGGGTCCCGCACAGATACGCAGTATTTT.